The text below deals with one T cell receptor beta chain. This same CDR3 is encoded by further DNA sequences in the sample. Some clones are missing from TCRdb's copy, which holds only in-frame ones; the method was immunoSEQ multiplex PCR. The repertoire has around 190,000 clones, 84% of them found once; the top ten carry around 2.9%. With 2 bases removed from V and 3 bases from J, the gap between germline ends came to 8 bases. CDR3 length: 14 amino acids. The germline gives CDR1 KGHSH, CDR2 LQKENI. This entry belongs to a study of blood T cell repertoires in COVID-19. Looking at the study overall: Samples taken during acute and convalescent COVID-19 were collected in the United States, Italy and Spain.

The study drew participants aged about 18 to 89 years from some 23 US areas. Shortly before study entry, within 2 weeks, exposed participants had met a COVID-19 case. The clonotype was recovered from a woman aged 25 to 39 who had been exposed to COVID-19. V and J are TRBV18 and TRBJ1-5; TRBD1 might be the D (5 bases). Sequencing used PBMCs or T cells enriched from blood (not recorded which). DNA of the CDR3: TGTGCCAGCTCACCAGGCAGGGACAATCAGCCCCAGCATTTT. It translates to CASSPGRDNQPQHF.